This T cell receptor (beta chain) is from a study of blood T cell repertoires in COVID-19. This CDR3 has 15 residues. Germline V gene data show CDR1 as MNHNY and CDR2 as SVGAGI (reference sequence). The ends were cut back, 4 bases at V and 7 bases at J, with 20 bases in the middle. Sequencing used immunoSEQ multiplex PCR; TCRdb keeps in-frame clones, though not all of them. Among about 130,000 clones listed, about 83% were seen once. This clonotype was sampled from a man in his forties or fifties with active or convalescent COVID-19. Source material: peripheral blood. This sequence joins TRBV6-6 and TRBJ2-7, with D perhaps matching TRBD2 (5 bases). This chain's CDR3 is CASSSPRGEVGEQYF. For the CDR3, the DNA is TGTGCCAGCAGTTCCCCCCGGGGTGAGGTGGGTGAGCAGTACTTC.